A selection of T cell receptor beta chains follows, all from one sample in a study of early T cells in non-severe SARS-CoV-2 infection. One entry per CDR3 protein results from TCRdb running MiXCR on the 5' RACE reads. This table has under 55,000 distinct CDR3 sequences, approximately 10% appearing once. The sample was whole blood. The receptors stem from an adult who was a healthcare worker with PCR-confirmed SARS-CoV-2 infection or an uninfected control (not recorded which). CDR3s leave out the opening cysteine and the closing phenylalanine or tryptophan. Clone size, where shown, is once, few, many, or a class for clones that have expanded.

cdr3_aa: ASSSPLEQF; cdr3_length: 9; v_call: TRBV28; clone_size: few
cdr3_aa: ASSLDSTDTQY; cdr3_length: 11; v_call: TRBV28; clone_size: few
cdr3_aa: ASSPPFGQSNTGELF; cdr3_length: 15; v_call: TRBV18; clone_size: few
cdr3_aa: ASSYYSYNEQF; cdr3_length: 11; v_call: TRBV18; clone_size: -
cdr3_aa: SARGYTEAF; cdr3_length: 9; v_call: TRBV20-1; clone_size: many
cdr3_aa: ASSLVVGQGEAF; cdr3_length: 12; v_call: TRBV7-3; clone_size: many
cdr3_aa: SAESSGVAYNEQF; cdr3_length: 13; v_call: TRBV20-1; clone_size: many
cdr3_aa: ASSFAGKNTGELF; cdr3_length: 13; v_call: TRBV12-3/TRBV12-4; clone_size: -
cdr3_aa: ASSLVASQDT; cdr3_length: 10; v_call: TRBV28; clone_size: -
cdr3_aa: SEVASGYNEQF; cdr3_length: 11; v_call: TRBV20-1; clone_size: -
cdr3_aa: ASSGTSGVDEQF; cdr3_length: 12; v_call: TRBV6-4; clone_size: -
cdr3_aa: ASSSQLPTYGYT; cdr3_length: 12; v_call: TRBV28; clone_size: many
cdr3_aa: ASSTPGQLPGGYT; cdr3_length: 13; v_call: TRBV7-9; clone_size: many
cdr3_aa: ASSSSGGSYEQY; cdr3_length: 12; v_call: TRBV12-3/TRBV12-4; clone_size: -
cdr3_aa: ASSLRSNPSTDTQY; cdr3_length: 14; v_call: TRBV5-1; clone_size: many
cdr3_aa: ASSPFVSGTMDEQF; cdr3_length: 14; v_call: TRBV7-8; clone_size: few